Listed below are T cell receptor beta chains from one sample, sequenced in a study of blood T cell repertoires in COVID-19. The assay was immunoSEQ multiplex PCR, and TCRdb's table has in-frame clones only and misses some. The sample lists about 18,000 clones; approximately 91% were seen once. The sample taken for sequencing was peripheral blood. The receptors come from a human donor in a cohort sampled during active COVID-19. CDR3s include the opening cysteine and the closing phenylalanine or tryptophan. The order of the fields is V gene, clone size, J gene, D gene, CDR3 protein, CDR3 DNA. A D gene is named only where the DNA matches it firmly. Size is stated for part of the rows, as once, few or many counts, or as a class when the clone is expanded.

TRBV28	.	TRBJ2-1	TRBD2	CASRRGSGRVHNEQFF	TGTGCCAGCAGGCGGGGTAGCGGGAGGGTCCACAATGAGCAGTTCTTC
TRBV19	.	TRBJ2-5	TRBD1	CASSTGQGQETQYF	TGTGCCAGTAGTACCGGACAGGGCCAAGAGACCCAGTACTTC
TRBV6-5	.	TRBJ1-6	TRBD1	CATYDRALYNSPLHF	TGTGCCACCTATGACAGGGCTCTCTATAATTCACCCCTCCACTTT
TRBV5-6	.	TRBJ1-1	.	CASSLGGYNTEAFF	TGTGCCAGCAGCTTGGGAGGGTATAACACTGAAGCTTTCTTT
TRBV2	few	TRBJ2-5	TRBD2	CASSPIGLAGGPGQETQYF	TGTGCCAGCAGTCCAATAGGGCTAGCGGGGGGGCCAGGCCAAGAGACCCAGTACTTC
TRBV7-9	.	TRBJ2-2	TRBD1	CASSAWDRGGELFF	TGTGCCAGCAGCGCCTGGGACAGGGGCGGGGAGCTGTTTTTT
TRBV6-5	.	TRBJ2-3	.	CASSYEVAADTQYF	TGTGCCAGCAGTTACGAGGTAGCCGCAGATACGCAGTATTTT
TRBV7-6	.	TRBJ1-6	TRBD1	CASSSSSGTGEGSPLHF	TGTGCCAGCAGCTCATCCTCCGGGACAGGGGAGGGTTCACCCCTCCACTTT
TRBV9	.	TRBJ1-4	TRBD1	CASSEGALATNEKLFF	TGTGCCAGCTCCGAGGGGGCCCTTGCAACTAATGAAAAACTGTTTTTT
TRBV6-4	once	TRBJ1-1	.	CASSSGRNTEAFF	TGTGCCAGCAGCTCCGGTCGGAACACTGAAGCTTTCTTT
TRBV28	.	TRBJ1-1	.	CASSLNGGRSTEAFF	TGTGCCAGCAGTTTAAATGGGGGCAGGAGCACTGAAGCTTTCTTT
TRBV10-3	.	TRBJ1-2	TRBD1	CAIRKTGDGYTF	TGTGCCATCAGGAAGACAGGGGACGGCTACACCTTC
TRBV4-1	.	TRBJ2-1	.	CASSQVGLGGEQFF	TGCGCCAGCAGCCAAGTAGGGCTAGGAGGTGAGCAGTTCTTC
TRBV5-6	.	TRBJ1-6	.	CASSGPGTSGSLHF	TGTGCCAGCAGCGGTCCTGGCACCAGTGGGAGCCTCCACTTT
TRBV2	.	TRBJ1-1	TRBD1	CASSIDRGTEAFF	TGTGCCAGCAGTATCGACAGGGGCACTGAAGCTTTCTTT
TRBV12-5	.	TRBJ1-5	TRBD1	CASGLGTGGEFDNQPQHF	TGTGCTAGTGGTTTGGGAACAGGGGGGGAATTTGACAATCAGCCCCAGCATTTT
TRBV19	.	TRBJ2-1	TRBD2	CASSIRLAGGSDEQFF	TGTGCCAGTAGTATCCGACTAGCGGGGGGTTCGGATGAGCAGTTCTTC
TRBV28	once	TRBJ2-3	TRBD2	CASSLPGAGAGTDTQYF	TGTGCCAGCAGTTTACCAGGAGCGGGGGCTGGCACAGATACGCAGTATTTT
TRBV4-1	once	TRBJ1-4	.	CASSHPRGTAYYEKLFF	TGCGCCAGCAGCCACCCCAGGGGTACAGCTTATTATGAAAAACTGTTTTTT
TRBV6-1	.	TRBJ2-3	.	CASSEGFGVSTDTQYF	TGTGCCAGCAGTGAAGGGTTCGGGGTTAGCACAGATACGCAGTATTTT
TRBV6-6	.	TRBJ2-2	.	CASSYSQGNTGELFF	TGTGCCAGCAGTTACTCGCAGGGGAACACCGGGGAGCTGTTTTTT
TRBV2	.	TRBJ1-1	.	CASRIQGFSEAFF	TGTGCCAGCAGGATACAGGGATTTTCTGAAGCTTTCTTT
TRBV7-9	.	TRBJ2-5	.	CASSFPNREETQYF	TGTGCCAGCAGCTTCCCGAATCGGGAAGAGACCCAGTACTTC